This T cell receptor (beta chain) came from a study of TET2 disruption in CD19-targeted CAR T cells (dated by TCRdb to between 2018 and 2020). Broadly, across the study: No additional inclusion criteria were applied, and the number of samples was determined by the original clinical trial design and by sample availability. Study-wide conclusions, independent of this receptor: The conclusions about the patient's CAR T cells were based on extensive analysis of only one subject.

Deep sequencing of the TCR beta chain was done using the immunoSEQ assay. On the authors' methods: Clonotype frequencies were computed using only productive TCR beta rearrangements. This immuneACCESS table, as held by TCRdb, lists in-frame sequences with V and J called but not all clones. Of the missing ones, under half trace to an unresolved V gene in checked studies; the others have no known cause. That table is the source of V, J and clone size, and D and trimming were worked out from the DNA. Per the sample table, the count is 25,000 to 30,000 clones. Clones ranked in the top ten supply approximately 1.8% of the sample. As to this clone: Its antigen is unknown. The read stops 3 residues short of the end of the CDR3; the missing end is completed from the germline J gene.

The germline V gene supplies CDR1 SGHDT and CDR2 YYEEEE. The CDR3, from cysteine to phenylalanine, totals 13 residues. Of the CDR3's DNA, 30 bases were read; they are in frame from base 1. The meaning of the sample's treatment or condition label: autologous CTL019 cells: CD19 CAR with 4-1BB and CD3 zeta domains. TCR zeta and 4-1BB costimulatory signaling domains were incorporated into the CD19 CAR. Leukapheresis was used to collect the T cells for CTL019 manufacturing from peripheral blood. The DNeasy Blood and Tissue Kit was used to extract genomic DNA from pre-infusion T cells, peripheral blood, or sorted post-infusion T cells.

In this chain, TRBV5-6 is recombined with TRBJ1-2, with TRBD1 matching 12 junction bases. The sample consisted of CD8- CAR+ T cells sorted from cultured blood T cells, taken for CD19 CAR T cell therapy. The meaning of the sample's cell subset or site label: CD8-negative CAR-positive T cells from the infusion product. This sequence was found in a man in his sixties or seventies with chronic lymphocytic leukemia. Partial CDR3 DNA: TGTGCCATCTTGGGACAGGGGGCCTACGAC. Translated, this gives CAILGQGAYD. The CDR3 in its entirety is CAILGQGAYDYTF.